This TCR beta chain was found in a study of cytomegalovirus exposure and HLA in healthy donors. About the study: Per a later analysis, the roughly 670 first-cohort and approximately 120 validation repertoires shared one platform. The study, taken as a whole, reports: Specificity for CMV antigens was confirmed in vitro for a few of the CMV-associated chains.

Germline values: CDR1 SGHAT, CDR2 FQNNGV. This CDR3 comprises 15 residues. The J segment lost 7 bases and the V segment lost 4 bases, leaving 6 bases of the junction unmatched. The donors formed part of the approximately 110-subject validation cohort, distinct from the 666-subject first cohort. This clone was seen just once. Its antigen is currently unknown. This table comes from immunoSEQ multiplex PCR, and its TCRdb copy is limited to in-frame clones, with some not included. Seen here are over 85,000 clones, roughly 90% observed once, and the top ten hold approximately 1.5%. This sequence originates from a woman aged 25 to 39 in good health and CMV-seropositive. The genes are TRBV11-2 and TRBJ2-1, with 11 bases matching TRBD2. Material for sequencing was PBMCs. CDR3 nucleotide sequence: TGTGCCAGCAGCTCCACTAGCGGGAGCCTAAATGAGCAGTTCTTC. This codes for CASSSTSGSLNEQFF. Full variable domain (missing parts from reference TRBV11-2 and TRBJ2-1): EAGVAQSPRYKIIEKRQSVAFWCNPISGHATLYWYQQILGQGPKLLIQFQNNGVVDDSQLPKDRFSAERLKGVDSTLKIQPAKLEDSAVYLCASSSTSGSLNEQFFGPGTRLTVL.